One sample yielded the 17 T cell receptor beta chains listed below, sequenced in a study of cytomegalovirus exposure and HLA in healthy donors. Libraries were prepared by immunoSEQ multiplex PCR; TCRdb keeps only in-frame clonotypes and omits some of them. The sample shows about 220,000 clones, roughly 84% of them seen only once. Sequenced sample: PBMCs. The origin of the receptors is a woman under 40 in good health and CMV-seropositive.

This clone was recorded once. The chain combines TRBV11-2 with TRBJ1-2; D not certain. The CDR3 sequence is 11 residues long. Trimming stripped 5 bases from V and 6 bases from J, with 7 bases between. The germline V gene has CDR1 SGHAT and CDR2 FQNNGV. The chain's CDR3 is CASSPRNGYTF. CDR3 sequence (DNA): TGTGCCAGCAGCCCCAGGAATGGCTACACCTTC.

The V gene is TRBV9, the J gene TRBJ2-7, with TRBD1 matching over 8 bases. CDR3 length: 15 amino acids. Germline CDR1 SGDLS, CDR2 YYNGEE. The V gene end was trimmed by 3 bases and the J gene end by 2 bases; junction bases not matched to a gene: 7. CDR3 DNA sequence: TGTGCCAGCAGCGCAGGGGGACAGGCGGCCTACGAGCAGTACTTC. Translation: CASSAGGQAAYEQYF.

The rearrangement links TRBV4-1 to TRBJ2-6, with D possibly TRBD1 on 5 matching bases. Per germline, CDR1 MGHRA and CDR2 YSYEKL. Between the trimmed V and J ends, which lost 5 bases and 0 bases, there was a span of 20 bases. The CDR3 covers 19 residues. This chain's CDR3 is CASSSLERQRNSGANVLTF. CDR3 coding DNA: TGCGCCAGCAGCTCCCTTGAACGACAGAGGAACTCTGGGGCCAACGTCCTGACTTTC.

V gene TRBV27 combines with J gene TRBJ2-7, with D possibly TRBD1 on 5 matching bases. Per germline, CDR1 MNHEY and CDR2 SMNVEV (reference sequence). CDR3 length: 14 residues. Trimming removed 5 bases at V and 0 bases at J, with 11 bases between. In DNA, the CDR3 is TGTGCCAGCAGTAGTAGACAGAGCTCCTACGAGCAGTACTTC. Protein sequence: CASSSRQSSYEQYF.

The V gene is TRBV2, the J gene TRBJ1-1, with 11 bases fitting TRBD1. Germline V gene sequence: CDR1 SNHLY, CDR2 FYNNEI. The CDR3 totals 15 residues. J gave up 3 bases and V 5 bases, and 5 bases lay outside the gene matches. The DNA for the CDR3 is TGTGCCAGCAGTCCGGACAGGGGGCTGGACACTGAAGCTTTCTTT. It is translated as CASSPDRGLDTEAFF.

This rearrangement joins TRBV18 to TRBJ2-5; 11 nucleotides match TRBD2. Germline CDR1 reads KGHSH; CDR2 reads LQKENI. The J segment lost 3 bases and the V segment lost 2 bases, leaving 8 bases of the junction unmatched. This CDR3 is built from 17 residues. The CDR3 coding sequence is TGTGCCAGCTCACCAACGGCGAAGACTAGCGGGAAAGAGACCCAGTACTTC. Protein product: CASSPTAKTSGKETQYF.

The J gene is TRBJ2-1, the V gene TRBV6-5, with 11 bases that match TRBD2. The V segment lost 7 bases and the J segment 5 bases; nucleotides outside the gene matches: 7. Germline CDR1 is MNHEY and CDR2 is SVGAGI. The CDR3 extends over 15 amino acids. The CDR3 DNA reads TGTGCCAGCACTACCAGGACTAGCGGGCACAATGAGCAGTTCTTC. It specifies CASTTRTSGHNEQFF.

CDR3 nucleotides: TGTGCCAGCAGATCACGGGGCGGAAAAAACTCCTACGAGCAGTACTTC. Amino acids: CASRSRGGKNSYEQYF. J is TRBJ2-7 and V is TRBV13, with D perhaps matching TRBD1 or TRBD2 (5 bases each). V was trimmed by 6 bases and J by 0 bases, leaving 18 bases between them. The CDR3 length is 16 residues. Germline V lookup: CDR1 PRHDT, CDR2 FYEKMQ (reference sequence).

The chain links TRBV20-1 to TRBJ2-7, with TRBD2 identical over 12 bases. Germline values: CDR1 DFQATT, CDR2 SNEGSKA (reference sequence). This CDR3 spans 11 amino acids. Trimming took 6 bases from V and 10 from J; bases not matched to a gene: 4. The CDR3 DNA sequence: TGCAGTGCGCGGACTAGCGGGAAACAGTACTTC. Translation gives CSARTSGKQYF.

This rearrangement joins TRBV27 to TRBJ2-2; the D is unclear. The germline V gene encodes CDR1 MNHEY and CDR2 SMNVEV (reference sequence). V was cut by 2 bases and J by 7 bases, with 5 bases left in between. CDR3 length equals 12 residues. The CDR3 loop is CASSLGVGELFF. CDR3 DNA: TGTGCCAGCAGTTTAGGGGTCGGGGAGCTGTTTTTT.

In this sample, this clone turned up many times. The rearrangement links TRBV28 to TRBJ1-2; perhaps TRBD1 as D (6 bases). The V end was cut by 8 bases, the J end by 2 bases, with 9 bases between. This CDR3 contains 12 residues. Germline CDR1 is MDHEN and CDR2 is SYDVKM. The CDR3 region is CASVQGNYGYTF. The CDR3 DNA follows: TGTGCCAGCGTTCAGGGGAACTATGGCTACACCTTC.

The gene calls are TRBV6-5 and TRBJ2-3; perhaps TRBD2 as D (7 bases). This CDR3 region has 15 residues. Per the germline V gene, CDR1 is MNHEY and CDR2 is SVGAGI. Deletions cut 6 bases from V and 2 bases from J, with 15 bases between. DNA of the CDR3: TGTGCCAGCAGGCCCCTGGGGGGGGCCACAGATACGCAGTATTTT. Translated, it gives CASRPLGGATDTQYF.

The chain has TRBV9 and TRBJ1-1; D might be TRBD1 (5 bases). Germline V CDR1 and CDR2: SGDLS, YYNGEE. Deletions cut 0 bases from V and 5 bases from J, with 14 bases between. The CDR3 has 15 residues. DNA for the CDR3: TGTGCCAGCAGCGTAGGAGGGGAATTCGGAACTGAAGCTTTCTTT. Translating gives CASSVGGEFGTEAFF.

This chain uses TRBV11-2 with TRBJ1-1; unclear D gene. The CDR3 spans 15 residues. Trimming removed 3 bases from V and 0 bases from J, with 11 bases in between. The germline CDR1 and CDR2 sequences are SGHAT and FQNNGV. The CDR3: CASSFHSTLNTEAFF. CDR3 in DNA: TGTGCCAGCAGCTTTCATAGCACCTTGAACACTGAAGCTTTCTTT.

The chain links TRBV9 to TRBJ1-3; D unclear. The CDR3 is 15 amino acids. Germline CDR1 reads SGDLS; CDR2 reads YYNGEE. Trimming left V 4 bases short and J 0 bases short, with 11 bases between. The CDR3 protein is CASSPNSASGNTIYF. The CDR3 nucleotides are TGTGCCAGCAGCCCCAATTCGGCCTCTGGAAACACCATATATTTT.

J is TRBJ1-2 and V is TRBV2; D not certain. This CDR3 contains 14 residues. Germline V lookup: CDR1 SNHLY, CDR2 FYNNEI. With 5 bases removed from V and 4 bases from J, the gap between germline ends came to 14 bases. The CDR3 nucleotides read TGTGCCAGCAGTCGTCACCCGGTCATCTATGGCTACACCTTC. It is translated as CASSRHPVIYGYTF.

The CDR3, as DNA: TGTGCCAGCAGTTCCCCCTTCGACAGCATTTCCTACGAGCAGTACTTC. It codes for CASSSPFDSISYEQYF. The gene calls are TRBV28 and TRBJ2-7, with a possible D match to TRBD1 (5 bases). Looked up from germline, CDR1 is MDHEN and CDR2 is SYDVKM. This CDR3 comprises 16 residues. Deletions cut 4 bases from V and 1 base from J, with 17 bases between.